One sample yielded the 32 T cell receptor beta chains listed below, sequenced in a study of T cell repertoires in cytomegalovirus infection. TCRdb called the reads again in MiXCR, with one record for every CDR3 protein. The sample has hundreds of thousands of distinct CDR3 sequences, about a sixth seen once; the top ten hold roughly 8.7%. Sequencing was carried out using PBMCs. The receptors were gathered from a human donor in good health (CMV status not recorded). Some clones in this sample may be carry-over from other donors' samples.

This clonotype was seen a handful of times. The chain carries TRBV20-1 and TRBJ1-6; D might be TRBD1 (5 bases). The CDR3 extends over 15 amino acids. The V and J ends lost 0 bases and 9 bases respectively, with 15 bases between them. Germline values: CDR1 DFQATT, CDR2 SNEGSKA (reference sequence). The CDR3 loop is CSARDLGQGVSPLHF. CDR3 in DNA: TGCAGTGCTAGAGATCTAGGGCAGGGAGTTTCACCCCTCCACTTT.

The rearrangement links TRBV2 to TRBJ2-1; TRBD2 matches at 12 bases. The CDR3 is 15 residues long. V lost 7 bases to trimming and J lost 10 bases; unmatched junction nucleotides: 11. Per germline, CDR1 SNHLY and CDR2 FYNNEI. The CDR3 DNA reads TGTGCCAGCATTAAGGCTAGCGGGGGGGCTGGGGAGCAGTTCTTC. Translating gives CASIKASGGAGEQFF.

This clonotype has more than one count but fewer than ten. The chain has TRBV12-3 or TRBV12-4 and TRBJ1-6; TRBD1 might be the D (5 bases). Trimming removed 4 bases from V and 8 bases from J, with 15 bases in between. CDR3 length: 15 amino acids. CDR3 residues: CASSSGGGMDSPLHF. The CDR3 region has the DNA TGTGCCAGCAGTTCGGGGGGAGGTATGGATTCACCCCTCCACTTT.

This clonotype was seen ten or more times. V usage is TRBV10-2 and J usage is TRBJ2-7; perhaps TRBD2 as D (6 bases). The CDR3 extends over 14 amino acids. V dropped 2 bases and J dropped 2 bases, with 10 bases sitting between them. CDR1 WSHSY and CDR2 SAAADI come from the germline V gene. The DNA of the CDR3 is TGCGCCAGCAGTGAGCCTAGCGTGACCTACGAGCAGTACTTC. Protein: CASSEPSVTYEQYF.

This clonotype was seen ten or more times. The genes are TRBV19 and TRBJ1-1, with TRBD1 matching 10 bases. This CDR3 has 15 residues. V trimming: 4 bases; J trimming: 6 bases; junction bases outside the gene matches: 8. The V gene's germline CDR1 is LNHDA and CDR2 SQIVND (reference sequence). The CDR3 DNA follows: TGTGCCAGTAGTACGGCCGGGACAGGGGTATCTGAAGCTTTCTTT. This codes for CASSTAGTGVSEAFF.

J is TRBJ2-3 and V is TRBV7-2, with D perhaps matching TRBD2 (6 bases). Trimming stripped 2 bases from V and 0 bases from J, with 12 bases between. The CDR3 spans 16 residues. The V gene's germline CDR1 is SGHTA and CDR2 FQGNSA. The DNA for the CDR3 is TGTGCCAGCAGCTTAATGGCGGGACTGAGCACAGATACGCAGTATTTT. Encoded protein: CASSLMAGLSTDTQYF.

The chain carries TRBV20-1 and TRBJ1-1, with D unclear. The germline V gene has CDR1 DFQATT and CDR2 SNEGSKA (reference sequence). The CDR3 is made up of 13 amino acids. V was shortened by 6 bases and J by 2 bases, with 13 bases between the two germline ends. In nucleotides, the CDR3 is TGCAGTGCCGAAGGCCTACAAAACACTGAAGCTTTCTTT. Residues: CSAEGLQNTEAFF.

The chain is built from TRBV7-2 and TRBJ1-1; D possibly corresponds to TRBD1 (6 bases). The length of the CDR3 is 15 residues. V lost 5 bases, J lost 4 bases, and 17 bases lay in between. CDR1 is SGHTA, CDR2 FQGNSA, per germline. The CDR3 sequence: CASSRGHRGGTEAFF. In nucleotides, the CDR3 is TGTGCCAGCAGCCGGGGACACCGGGGGGGCACTGAAGCTTTCTTT.

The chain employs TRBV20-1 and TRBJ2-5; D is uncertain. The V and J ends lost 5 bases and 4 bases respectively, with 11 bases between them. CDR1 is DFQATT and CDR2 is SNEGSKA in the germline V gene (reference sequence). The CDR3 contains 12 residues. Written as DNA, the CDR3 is TGCAGTGCTGGGTCCACGTCAGAGACCCAGTACTTC. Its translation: CSAGSTSETQYF.

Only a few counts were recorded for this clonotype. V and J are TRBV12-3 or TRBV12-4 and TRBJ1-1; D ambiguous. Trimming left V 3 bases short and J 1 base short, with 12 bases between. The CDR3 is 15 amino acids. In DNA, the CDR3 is TGTGCCAGCAGTTTTGGGGTGTTGGGGAACACTGAAGCTTTCTTT. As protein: CASSFGVLGNTEAFF.

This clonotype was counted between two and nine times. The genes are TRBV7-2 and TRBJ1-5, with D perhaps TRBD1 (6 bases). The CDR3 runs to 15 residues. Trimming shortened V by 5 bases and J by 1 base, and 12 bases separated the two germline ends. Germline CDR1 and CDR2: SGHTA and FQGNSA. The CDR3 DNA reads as TGTGCCAGCAGCCCATCCGGGGGCAGCAATCAGCCCCAGCATTTT. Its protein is CASSPSGGSNQPQHF.

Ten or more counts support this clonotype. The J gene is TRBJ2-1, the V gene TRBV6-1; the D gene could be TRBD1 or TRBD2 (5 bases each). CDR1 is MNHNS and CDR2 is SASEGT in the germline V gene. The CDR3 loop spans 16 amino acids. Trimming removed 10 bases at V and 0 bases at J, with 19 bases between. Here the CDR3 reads CATKLLGDPSYNEQFF. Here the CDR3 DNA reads TGTGCCACCAAACTCCTCGGGGACCCCTCCTACAATGAGCAGTTCTTC.

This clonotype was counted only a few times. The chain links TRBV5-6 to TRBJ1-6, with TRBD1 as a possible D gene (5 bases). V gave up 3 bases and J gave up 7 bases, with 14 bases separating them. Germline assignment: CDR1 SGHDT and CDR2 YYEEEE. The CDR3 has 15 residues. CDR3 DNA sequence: TGTGCCAGCAGCTCCCCGTCGACAGACAATTCACCCCTCCACTTT. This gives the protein CASSSPSTDNSPLHF.

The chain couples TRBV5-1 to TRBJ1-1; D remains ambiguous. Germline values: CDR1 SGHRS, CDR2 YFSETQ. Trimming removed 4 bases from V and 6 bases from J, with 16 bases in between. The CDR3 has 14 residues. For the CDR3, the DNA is TGCGCCAGCAGCCAGGACCACAAGGTGTCTGAAGCTTTCTTT. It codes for CASSQDHKVSEAFF.

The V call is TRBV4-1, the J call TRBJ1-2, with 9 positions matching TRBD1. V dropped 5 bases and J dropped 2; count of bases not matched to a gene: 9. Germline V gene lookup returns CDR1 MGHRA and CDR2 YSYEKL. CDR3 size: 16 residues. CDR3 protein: CASSKTTGQGNYGYTF. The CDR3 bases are TGCGCCAGCAGCAAGACGACGGGACAGGGCAACTATGGCTACACCTTC.

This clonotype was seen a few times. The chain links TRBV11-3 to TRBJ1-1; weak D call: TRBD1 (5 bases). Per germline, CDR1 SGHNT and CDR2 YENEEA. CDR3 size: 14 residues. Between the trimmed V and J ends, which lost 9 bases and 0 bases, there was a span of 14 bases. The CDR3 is CASQGVGMNTEAFF. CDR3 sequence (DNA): TGTGCCAGTCAGGGCGTCGGCATGAACACTGAAGCTTTCTTT.

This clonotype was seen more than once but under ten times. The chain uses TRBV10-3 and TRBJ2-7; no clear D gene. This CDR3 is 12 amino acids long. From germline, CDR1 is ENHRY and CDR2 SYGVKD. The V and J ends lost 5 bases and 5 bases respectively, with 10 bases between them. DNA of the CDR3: TGTGCCATCAGTTCAGTCGGTGACGAGCAGTACTTC. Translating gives CAISSVGDEQYF.

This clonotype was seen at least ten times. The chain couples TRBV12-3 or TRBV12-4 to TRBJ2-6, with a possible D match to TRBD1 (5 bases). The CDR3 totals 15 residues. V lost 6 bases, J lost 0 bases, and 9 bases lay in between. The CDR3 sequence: CASSPDSSGANVLTF. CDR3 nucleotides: TGTGCCAGCAGCCCAGACAGCTCTGGGGCCAACGTCCTGACTTTC.

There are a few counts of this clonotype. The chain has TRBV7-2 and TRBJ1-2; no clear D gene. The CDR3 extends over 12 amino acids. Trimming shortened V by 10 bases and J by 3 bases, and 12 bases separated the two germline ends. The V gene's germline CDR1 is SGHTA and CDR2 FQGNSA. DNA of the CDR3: TGTGCCACCGAATCAGTTTACTATGGCTACACCTTC. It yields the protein CATESVYYGYTF.

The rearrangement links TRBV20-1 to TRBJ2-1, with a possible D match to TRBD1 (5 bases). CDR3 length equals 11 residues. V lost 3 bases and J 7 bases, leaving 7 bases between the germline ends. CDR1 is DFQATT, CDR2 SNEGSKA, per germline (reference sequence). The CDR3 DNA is TGCAGTGCTAGGAACAGGAATGAGCAGTTCTTC. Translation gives CSARNRNEQFF.

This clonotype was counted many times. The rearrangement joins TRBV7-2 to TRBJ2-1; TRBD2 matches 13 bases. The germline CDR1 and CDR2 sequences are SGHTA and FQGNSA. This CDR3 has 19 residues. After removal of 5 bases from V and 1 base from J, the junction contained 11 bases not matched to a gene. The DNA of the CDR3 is TGTGCCAGCAGCCTCAGACCGGGACTAGCGGGATTATCCTACAATGAGCAGTTCTTC. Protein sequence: CASSLRPGLAGLSYNEQFF. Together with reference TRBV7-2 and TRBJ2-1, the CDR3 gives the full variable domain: GAGVSQSPSNKVTEKGKDVELRCDPISGHTALYWYRQSLGQGLEFLIYFQGNSAPDKSGLPSDRFSAERTGGSVSTLTIQRTQQEDSAVYLCASSLRPGLAGLSYNEQFFGPGTRLTVL.

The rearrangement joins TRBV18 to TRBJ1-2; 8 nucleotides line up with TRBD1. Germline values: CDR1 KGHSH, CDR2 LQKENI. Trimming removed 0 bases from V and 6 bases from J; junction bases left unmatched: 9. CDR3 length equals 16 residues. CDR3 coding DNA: TGTGCCAGCTCACCACCGATGTCAGGGGGCGCGGATGGCTACACCTTC. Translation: CASSPPMSGGADGYTF.

CDR3 sequence: CASSQDGWRREYYEQYF. The CDR3 DNA is TGCGCCAGCAGCCAAGATGGCTGGCGACGGGAGTACTACGAGCAGTACTTC. The genes are TRBV4-3 and TRBJ2-7; D possibly corresponds to TRBD2 (6 bases). Germline V gene lookup returns CDR1 LGHNA and CDR2 YSLEER. The CDR3 is 17 amino acids. Trimming took off 0 bases at V and 3 bases at J, with 18 bases between the two ends.

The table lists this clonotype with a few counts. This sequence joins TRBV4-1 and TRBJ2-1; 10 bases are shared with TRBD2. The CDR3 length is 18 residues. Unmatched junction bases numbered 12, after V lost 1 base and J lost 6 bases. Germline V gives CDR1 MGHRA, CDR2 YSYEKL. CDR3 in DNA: TGCGCCAGCAGCCAAGGAGAAGGGAGCGGGAGGGCCGGCAATGAGCAGTTCTTC. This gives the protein CASSQGEGSGRAGNEQFF.

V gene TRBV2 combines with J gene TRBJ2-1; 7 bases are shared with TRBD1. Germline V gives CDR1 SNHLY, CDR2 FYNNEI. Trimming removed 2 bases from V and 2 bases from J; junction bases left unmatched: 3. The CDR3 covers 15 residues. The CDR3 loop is CASSERQGTYNEQFF. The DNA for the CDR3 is TGTGCCAGCAGTGAACGACAGGGCACCTACAATGAGCAGTTCTTC.

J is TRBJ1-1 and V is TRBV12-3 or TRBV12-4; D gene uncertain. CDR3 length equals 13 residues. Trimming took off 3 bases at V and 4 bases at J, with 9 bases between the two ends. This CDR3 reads CASSLKGVTEAFF. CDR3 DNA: TGTGCCAGCAGTTTGAAGGGAGTCACTGAAGCTTTCTTT.

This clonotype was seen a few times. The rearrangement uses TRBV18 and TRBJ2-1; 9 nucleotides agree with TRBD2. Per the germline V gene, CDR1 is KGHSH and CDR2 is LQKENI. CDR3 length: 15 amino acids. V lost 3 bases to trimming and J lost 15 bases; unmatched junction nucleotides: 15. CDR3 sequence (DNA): TGTGCCAGCTCACCCCAGGTTGAGGCTAGCGGGATGTCGTTCTTC. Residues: CASSPQVEASGMSFF.

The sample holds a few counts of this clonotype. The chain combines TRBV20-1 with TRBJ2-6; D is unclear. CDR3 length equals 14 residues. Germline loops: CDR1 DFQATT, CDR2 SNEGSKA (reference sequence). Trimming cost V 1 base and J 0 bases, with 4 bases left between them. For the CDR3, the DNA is TGCAGTGCTAGAGTTTACTCTGGGGCCAACGTCCTGACTTTC. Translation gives CSARVYSGANVLTF.

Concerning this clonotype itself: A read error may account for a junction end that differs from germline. The CDR3 region has the DNA TGTGCCAGCAGGGGGACAGGGAACACCGGGGAGCTGTGTTTT. Encoded protein: CASRGTGNTGELCF. The chain couples TRBV2 to TRBJ2-2; TRBD1 matches 9 bases. The CDR3 extends over 14 amino acids. Germline assignment: CDR1 SNHLY and CDR2 FYNNEI.

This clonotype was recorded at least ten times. CDR3: CASSLDLDTQYF. CDR3 DNA sequence: TGTGCCAGCAGCTTAGACTTAGATACGCAGTATTTT. This sequence joins TRBV7-2 and TRBJ2-3, with D unresolved. V shed 1 base and J shed 5 bases, with 4 bases lying between them. The germline V gene has CDR1 SGHTA and CDR2 FQGNSA. This CDR3 comprises 12 residues.

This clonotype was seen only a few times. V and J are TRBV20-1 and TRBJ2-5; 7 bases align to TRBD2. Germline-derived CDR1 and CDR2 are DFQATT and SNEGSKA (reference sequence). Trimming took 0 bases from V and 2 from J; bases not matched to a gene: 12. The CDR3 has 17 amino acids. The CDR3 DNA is TGCAGTGCTAGAGATCCTGGTGGGGGGGTTACTCAAGAGACCCAGTACTTC. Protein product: CSARDPGGGVTQETQYF.

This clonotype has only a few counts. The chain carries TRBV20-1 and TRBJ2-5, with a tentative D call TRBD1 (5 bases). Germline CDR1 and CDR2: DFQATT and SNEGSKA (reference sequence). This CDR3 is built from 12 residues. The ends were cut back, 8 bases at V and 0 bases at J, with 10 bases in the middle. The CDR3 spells CSPQGHQETQYF. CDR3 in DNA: TGCAGTCCTCAGGGCCACCAAGAGACCCAGTACTTC.